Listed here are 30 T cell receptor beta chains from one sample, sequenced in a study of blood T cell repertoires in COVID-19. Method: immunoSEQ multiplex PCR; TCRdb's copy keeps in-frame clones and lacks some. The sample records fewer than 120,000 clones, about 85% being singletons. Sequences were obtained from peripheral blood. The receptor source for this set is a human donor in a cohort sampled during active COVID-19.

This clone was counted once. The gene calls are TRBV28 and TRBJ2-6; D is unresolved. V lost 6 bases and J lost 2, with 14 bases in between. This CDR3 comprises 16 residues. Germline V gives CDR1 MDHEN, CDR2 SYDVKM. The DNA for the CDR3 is TGTGCCAGCAGCCCCCCCCCGGGTACTGGGGCCAACGTCCTGACTTTC. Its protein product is CASSPPPGTGANVLTF.

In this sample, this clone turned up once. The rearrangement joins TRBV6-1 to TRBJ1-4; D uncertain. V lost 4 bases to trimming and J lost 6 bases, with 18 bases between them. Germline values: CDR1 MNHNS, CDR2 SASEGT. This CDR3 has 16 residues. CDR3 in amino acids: CASSGSAGGGYEKLFF. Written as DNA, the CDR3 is TGTGCCAGCAGTGGATCCGCCGGTGGCGGGTATGAAAAACTGTTTTTT.

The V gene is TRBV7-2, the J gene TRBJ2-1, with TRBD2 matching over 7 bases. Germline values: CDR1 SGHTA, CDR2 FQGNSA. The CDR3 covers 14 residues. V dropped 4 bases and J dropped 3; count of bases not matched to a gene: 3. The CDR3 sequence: CASSSSGFYNEQFF. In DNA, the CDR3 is TGTGCCAGCAGCTCTAGCGGTTTCTACAATGAGCAGTTCTTC.

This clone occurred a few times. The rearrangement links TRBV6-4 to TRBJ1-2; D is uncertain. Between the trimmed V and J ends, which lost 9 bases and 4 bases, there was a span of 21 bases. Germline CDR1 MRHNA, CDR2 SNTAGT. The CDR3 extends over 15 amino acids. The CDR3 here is CARMGRFRPSYGYTF. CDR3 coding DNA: TGTGCCAGGATGGGGAGGTTCAGACCCAGCTATGGCTACACCTTC.

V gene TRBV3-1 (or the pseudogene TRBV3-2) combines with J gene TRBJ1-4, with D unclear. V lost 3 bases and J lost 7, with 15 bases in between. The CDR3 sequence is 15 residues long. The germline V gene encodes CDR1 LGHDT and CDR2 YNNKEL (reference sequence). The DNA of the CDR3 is TGTGCCAGCAGCCAGAAACCAGACAATGTTGAAAAACTGTTTTTT. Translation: CASSQKPDNVEKLFF.

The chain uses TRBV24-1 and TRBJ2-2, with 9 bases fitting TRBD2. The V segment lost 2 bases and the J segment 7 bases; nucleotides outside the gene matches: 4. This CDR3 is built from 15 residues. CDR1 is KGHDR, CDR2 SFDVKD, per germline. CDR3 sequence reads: CATSDSLAGIGELFF. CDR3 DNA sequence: TGTGCCACCAGTGATTCGCTAGCGGGAATCGGGGAGCTGTTTTTT.

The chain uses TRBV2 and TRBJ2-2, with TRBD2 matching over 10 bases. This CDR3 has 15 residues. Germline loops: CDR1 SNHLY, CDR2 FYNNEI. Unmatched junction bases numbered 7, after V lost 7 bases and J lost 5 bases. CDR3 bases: TGTGCCAGCAACCCTAGCGGGAGTGCGACCGGGGAGCTGTTTTTT. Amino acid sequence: CASNPSGSATGELFF.

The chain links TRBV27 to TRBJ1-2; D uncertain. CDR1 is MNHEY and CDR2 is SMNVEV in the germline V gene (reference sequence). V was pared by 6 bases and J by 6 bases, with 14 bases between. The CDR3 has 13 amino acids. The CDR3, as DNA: TGTGCCAGCAGGAAACTACCTTCCAATGGCTACACCTTC. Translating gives CASRKLPSNGYTF.

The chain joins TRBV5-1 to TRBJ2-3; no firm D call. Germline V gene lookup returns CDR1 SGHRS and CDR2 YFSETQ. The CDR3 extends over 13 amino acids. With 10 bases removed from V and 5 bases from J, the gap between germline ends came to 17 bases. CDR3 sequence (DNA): TGCGCCGGGCGAGTGGGTTCCGAAGATACGCAGTATTTT. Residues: CAGRVGSEDTQYF.

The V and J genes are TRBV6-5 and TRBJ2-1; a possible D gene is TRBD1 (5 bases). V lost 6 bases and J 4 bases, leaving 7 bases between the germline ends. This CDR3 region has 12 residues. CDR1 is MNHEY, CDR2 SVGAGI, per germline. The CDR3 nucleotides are TGTGCCAGCAGACAGGAGTACAATGAGCAGTTCTTC. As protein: CASRQEYNEQFF.

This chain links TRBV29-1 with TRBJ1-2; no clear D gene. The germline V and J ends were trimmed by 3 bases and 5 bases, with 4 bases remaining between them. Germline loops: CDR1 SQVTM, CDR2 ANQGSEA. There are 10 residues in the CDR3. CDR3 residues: CSVDSYGYTF. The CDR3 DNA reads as TGCAGCGTTGACAGTTATGGCTACACCTTC.

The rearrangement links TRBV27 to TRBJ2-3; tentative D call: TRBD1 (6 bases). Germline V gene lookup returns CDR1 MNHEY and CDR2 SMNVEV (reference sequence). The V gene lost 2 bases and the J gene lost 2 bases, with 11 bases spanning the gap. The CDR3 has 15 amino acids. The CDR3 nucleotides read TGTGCCAGCAGTTTAGGACAGATTGTCACAGATACGCAGTATTTT. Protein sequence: CASSLGQIVTDTQYF.

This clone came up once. This CDR3 is CASSLDRGFYGYTF. For the CDR3, the DNA is TGTGCCAGCAGCTTGGACAGGGGGTTCTATGGCTACACCTTC. The V call is TRBV5-6, the J call TRBJ1-2, with TRBD1 identical over 8 bases. V was pared by 0 bases and J by 4 bases, with 2 bases of the junction left unmatched. The CDR3 loop spans 14 amino acids. CDR1 is SGHDT, CDR2 YYEEEE, per germline. Full variable domain (outside the CDR3, taken from reference TRBV5-6 and TRBJ1-2): DAGVTQSPTHLIKTRGQQVTLRCSPKSGHDTVSWYQQALGQGPQFIFQYYEEEERQRGNFPDRFSGHQFPNYSSELNVNALLLGDSALYLCASSLDRGFYGYTFGSGTRLTVV.

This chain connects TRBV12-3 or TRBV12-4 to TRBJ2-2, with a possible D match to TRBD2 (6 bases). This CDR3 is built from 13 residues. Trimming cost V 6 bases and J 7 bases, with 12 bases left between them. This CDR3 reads CASRGGLVGELFF. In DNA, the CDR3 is TGTGCCAGCAGGGGAGGATTGGTCGGGGAGCTGTTTTTT.

CDR3 loop: CASSYRDRGADTQYF. CDR3 nucleotide sequence: TGTGCCAGCAGCTACCGGGACAGGGGTGCAGATACGCAGTATTTT. The chain is built from TRBV11-2 and TRBJ2-3, with 10 bases lining up with TRBD1. The CDR3 has 15 amino acids. The germline V gene encodes CDR1 SGHAT and CDR2 FQNNGV. J gave up 4 bases and V 4 bases, and 5 bases lay outside the gene matches.

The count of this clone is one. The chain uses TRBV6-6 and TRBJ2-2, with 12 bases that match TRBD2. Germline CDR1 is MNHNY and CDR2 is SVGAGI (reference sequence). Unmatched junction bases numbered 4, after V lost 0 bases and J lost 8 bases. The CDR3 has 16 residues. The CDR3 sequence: CASSYSRTSGVGELFF. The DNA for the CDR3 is TGTGCCAGCAGTTACTCGAGGACTAGCGGGGTTGGGGAGCTGTTTTTT.

CDR3 sequence reads: CASSTRAGTGGQPQHF. CDR3 nucleotides: TGTGCCAGTAGTACCCGGGCCGGGACAGGGGGTCAGCCCCAGCATTTT. The chain links TRBV19 to TRBJ1-5; 11 positions agree with TRBD1. Germline-derived CDR1 and CDR2 are LNHDA and SQIVND (reference sequence). This CDR3 comprises 16 residues. V lost 4 bases, J lost 6 bases, and 8 bases stayed unmatched. Drawing the rest from reference TRBV19 and TRBJ1-5, the complete variable domain is DGGITQSPKYLFRKEGQNVTLSCEQNLNHDAMYWYRQDPGQGLRLIYYSQIVNDFQKGDIAEGYSVSREKKESFPLTVTSAQKNPTAFYLCASSTRAGTGGQPQHFGDGTRLSIL.

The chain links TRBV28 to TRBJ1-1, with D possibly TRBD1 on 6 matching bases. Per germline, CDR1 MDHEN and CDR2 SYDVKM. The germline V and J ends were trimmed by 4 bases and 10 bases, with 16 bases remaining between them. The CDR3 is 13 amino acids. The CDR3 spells CASSWGLRVGAFF. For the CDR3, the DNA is TGTGCCAGCAGTTGGGGGCTCAGGGTAGGAGCTTTCTTT.

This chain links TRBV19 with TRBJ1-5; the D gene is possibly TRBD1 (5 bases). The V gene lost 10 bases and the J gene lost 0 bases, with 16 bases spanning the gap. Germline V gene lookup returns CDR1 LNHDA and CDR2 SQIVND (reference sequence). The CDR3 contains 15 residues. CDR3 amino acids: CATQWGGISNQPQHF. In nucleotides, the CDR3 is TGTGCCACCCAGTGGGGGGGGATTAGCAATCAGCCCCAGCATTTT.

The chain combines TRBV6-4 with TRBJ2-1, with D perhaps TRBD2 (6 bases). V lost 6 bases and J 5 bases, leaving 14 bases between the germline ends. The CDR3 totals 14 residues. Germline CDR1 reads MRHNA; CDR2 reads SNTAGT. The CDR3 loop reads CASSRGLSDNEQFF. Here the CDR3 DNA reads TGTGCCAGCAGCCGGGGACTCTCTGACAATGAGCAGTTCTTC.

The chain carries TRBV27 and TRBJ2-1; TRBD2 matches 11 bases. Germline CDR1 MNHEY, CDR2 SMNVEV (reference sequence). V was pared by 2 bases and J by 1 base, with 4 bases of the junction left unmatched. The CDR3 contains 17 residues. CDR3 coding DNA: TGTGCCAGCAGTTTAAGGTCTAGCGGGGGGTCCTACAATGAGCAGTTCTTC. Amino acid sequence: CASSLRSSGGSYNEQFF.

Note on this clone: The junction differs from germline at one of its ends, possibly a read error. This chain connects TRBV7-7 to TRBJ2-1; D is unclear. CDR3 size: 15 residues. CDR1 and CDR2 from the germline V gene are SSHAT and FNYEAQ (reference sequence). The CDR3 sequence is CASSLGFGSPNEQFF. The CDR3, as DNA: TGTGCTAGCAGCTTAGGTTTTGGCTCTCCAAATGAGCAGTTCTTC.

The CDR3 DNA sequence: TGTGCCATTGGGGACAGGGCCTCCTCCTACGAGCAGTACTTC. Its protein is CAIGDRASSYEQYF. V is TRBV10-3 and J is TRBJ2-7; 9 bases fit TRBD1. J was trimmed by 0 bases and V by 9 bases; bases with no gene match: 6. The germline V gene encodes CDR1 ENHRY and CDR2 SYGVKD. The CDR3 sequence is 14 residues long.

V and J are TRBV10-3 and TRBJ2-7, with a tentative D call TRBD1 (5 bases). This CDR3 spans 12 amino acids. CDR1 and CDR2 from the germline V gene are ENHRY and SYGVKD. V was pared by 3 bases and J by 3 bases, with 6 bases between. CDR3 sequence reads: CAISDRVYEQYF. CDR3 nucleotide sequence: TGTGCCATCAGTGACAGGGTCTACGAGCAGTACTTC.

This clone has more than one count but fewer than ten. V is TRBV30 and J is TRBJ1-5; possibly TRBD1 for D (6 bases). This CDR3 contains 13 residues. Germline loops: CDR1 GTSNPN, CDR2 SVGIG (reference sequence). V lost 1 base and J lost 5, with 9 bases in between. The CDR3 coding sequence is TGTGCCTGGAGTGACAGGGTAGATCAGCCCCAGCATTTT. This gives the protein CAWSDRVDQPQHF. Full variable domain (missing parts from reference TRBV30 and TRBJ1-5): SQTIHQWPATLVQPVGSPLSLECTVEGTSNPNLYWYRQAAGRGLQLLFYSVGIGQISSEVPQNLSASRPQDRQFILSSKKLLLSDSGFYLCAWSDRVDQPQHFGDGTRLSIL.

CDR3 in DNA: TGTGCCAGCAGTCCCATTTCGGGACACGTCTACGAGCAGTACTTC. Translated: CASSPISGHVYEQYF. This chain links TRBV28 with TRBJ2-7; D might be TRBD1 (6 bases). The V gene lost 5 bases and the J gene lost 3 bases, with 17 bases spanning the gap. This CDR3 spans 15 amino acids. The germline V gene encodes CDR1 MDHEN and CDR2 SYDVKM.

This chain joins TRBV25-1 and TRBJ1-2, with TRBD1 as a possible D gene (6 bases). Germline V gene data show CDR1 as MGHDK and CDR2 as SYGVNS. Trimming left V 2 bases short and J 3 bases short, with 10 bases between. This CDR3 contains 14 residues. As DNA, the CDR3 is TGTGCCAGCAGTGAACGTCCAGGGGACTATGGCTACACCTTC. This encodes CASSERPGDYGYTF.

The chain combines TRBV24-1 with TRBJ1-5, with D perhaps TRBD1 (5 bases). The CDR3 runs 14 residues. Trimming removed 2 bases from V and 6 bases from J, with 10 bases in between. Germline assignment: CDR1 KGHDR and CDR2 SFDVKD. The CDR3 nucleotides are TGTGCCACCAGTGATTCGGGGGTAGGTCAGCCCCAGCATTTT. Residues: CATSDSGVGQPQHF.

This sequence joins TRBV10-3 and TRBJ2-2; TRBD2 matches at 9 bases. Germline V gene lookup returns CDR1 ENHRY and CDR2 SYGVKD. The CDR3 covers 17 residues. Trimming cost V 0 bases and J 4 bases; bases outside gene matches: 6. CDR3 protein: CAISESGGRALTGELFF. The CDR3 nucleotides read TGTGCCATCAGTGAGTCAGGCGGGAGGGCCCTCACCGGGGAGCTGTTTTTT.

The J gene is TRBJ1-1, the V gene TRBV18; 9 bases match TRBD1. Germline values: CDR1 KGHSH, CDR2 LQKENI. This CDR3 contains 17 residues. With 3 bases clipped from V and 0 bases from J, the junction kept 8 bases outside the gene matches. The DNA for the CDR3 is TGTGCCAGCTCACCCAAGGACAGGGGCTTAATGAACACTGAAGCTTTCTTT. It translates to CASSPKDRGLMNTEAFF.